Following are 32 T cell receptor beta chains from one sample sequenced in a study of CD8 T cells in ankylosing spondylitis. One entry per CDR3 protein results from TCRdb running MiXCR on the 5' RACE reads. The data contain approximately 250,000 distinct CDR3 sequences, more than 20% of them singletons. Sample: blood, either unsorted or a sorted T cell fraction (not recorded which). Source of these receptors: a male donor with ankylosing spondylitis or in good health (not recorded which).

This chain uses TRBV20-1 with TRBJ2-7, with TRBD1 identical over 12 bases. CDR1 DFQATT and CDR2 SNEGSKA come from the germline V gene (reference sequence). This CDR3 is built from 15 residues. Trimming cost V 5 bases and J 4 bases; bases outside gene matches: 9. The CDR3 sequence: CSARSGTGGQYEQYF. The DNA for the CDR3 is TGCAGTGCTCGGTCCGGGACAGGGGGCCAATACGAGCAGTACTTC.

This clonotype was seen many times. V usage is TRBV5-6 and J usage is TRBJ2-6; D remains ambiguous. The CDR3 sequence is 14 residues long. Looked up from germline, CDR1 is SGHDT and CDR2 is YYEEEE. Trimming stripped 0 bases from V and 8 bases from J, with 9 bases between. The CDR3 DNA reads TGTGCCAGCAGCTTGGTTTGGTCCCCCAACGTCCTGACTTTC. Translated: CASSLVWSPNVLTF. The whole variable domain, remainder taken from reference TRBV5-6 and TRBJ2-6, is DAGVTQSPTHLIKTRGQQVTLRCSPKSGHDTVSWYQQALGQGPQFIFQYYEEEERQRGNFPDRFSGHQFPNYSSELNVNALLLGDSALYLCASSLVWSPNVLTFGAGSRLTVL.

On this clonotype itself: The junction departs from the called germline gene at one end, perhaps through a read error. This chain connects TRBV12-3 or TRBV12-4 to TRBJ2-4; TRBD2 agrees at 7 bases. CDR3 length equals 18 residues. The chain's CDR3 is CTSSLPLGSGVPLAIQYF. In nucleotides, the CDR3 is TGTACCAGCAGTTTGCCTCTTGGGAGCGGGGTCCCGTTAGCCATTCAGTACTTC.

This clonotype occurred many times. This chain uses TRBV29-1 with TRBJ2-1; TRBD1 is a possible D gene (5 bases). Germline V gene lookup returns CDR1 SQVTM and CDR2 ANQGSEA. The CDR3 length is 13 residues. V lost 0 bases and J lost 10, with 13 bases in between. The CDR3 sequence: CSVEEPRDGEQFF. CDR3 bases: TGCAGCGTTGAAGAGCCCAGGGATGGAGAGCAGTTCTTC.

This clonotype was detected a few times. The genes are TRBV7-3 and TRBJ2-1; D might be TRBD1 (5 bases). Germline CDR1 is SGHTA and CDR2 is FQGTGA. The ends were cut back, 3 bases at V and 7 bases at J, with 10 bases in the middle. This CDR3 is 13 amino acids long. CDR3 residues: CASSFQGKNEQFF. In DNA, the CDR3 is TGTGCCAGCAGCTTCCAGGGTAAAAATGAGCAGTTCTTC.

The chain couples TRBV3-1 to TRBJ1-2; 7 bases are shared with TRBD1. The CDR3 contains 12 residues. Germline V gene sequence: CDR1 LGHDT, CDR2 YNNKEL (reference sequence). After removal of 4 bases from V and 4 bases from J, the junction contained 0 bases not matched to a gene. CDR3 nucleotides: TGTGCCAGCAGCCGGGACAGCTATGGCTACACCTTC. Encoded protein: CASSRDSYGYTF.

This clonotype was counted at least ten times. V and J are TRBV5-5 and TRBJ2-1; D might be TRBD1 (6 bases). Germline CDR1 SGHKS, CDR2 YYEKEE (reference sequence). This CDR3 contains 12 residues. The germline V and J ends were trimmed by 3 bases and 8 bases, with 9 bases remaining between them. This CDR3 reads CASSSQGYEQFF. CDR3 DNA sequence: TGTGCCAGCAGCTCCCAGGGGTATGAGCAGTTCTTC.

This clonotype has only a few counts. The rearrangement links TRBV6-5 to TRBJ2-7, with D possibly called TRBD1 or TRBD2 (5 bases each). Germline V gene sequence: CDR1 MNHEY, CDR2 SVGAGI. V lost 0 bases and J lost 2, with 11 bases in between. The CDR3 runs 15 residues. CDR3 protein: CASSYSGDSPYEQYF. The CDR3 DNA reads TGTGCCAGCAGTTACTCGGGGGATTCACCCTACGAGCAGTACTTC.

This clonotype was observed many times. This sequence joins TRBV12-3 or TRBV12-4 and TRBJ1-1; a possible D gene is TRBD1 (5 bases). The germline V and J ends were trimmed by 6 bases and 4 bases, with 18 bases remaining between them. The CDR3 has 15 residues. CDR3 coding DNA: TGTGCCAGCAGCCTTGGACACCCCCGGGTCACTGAAGCTTTCTTT. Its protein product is CASSLGHPRVTEAFF.

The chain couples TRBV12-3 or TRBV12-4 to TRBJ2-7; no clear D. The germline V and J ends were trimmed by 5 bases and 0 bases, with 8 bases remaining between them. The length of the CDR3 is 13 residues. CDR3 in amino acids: CASSPDISYEQYF. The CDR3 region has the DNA TGTGCCAGCAGTCCCGACATCTCCTACGAGCAGTACTTC.

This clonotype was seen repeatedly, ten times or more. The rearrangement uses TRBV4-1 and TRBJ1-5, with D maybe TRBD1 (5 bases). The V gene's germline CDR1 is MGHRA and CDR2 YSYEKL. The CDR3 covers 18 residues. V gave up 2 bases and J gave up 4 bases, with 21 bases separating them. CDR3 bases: TGCGCCAGCAGCCAACCTTGGGTGGCACCCGGGGGGAATCAGCCCCAGCATTTT. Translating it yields CASSQPWVAPGGNQPQHF.

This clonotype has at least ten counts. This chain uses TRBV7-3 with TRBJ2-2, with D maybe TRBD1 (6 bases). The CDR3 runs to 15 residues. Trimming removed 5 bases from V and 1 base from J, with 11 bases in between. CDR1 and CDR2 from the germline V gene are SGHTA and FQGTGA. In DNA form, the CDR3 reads TGTGCCAGCAGCCCATCGGGACAGAACACCGGGGAGCTGTTTTTT. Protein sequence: CASSPSGQNTGELFF.

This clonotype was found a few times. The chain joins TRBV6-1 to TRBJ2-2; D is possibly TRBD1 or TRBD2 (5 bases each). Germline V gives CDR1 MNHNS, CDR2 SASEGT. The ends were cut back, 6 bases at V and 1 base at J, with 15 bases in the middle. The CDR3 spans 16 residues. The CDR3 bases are TGTGCCAGCAGCCACGGGGCGACGAAGAACACCGGGGAGCTGTTTTTT. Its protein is CASSHGATKNTGELFF.

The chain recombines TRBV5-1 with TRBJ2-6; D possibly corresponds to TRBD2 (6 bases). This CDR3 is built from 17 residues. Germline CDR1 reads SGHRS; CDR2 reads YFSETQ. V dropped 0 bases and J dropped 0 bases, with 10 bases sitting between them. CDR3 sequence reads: CASSLVPTSSGANVLTF. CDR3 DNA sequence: TGCGCCAGCAGCTTGGTACCGACTAGCTCTGGGGCCAACGTCCTGACTTTC. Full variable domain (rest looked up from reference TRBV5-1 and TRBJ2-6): KAGVTQTPRYLIKTRGQQVTLSCSPISGHRSVSWYQQTPGQGLQFLFEYFSETQRNKGNFPGRFSGRQFSNSRSEMNVSTLELGDSALYLCASSLVPTSSGANVLTFGAGSRLTVL.

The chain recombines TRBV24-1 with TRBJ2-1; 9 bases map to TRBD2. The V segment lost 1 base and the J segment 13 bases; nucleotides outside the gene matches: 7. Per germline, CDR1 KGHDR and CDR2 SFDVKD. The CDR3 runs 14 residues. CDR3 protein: CATSDFLLAGYQFF. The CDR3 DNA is TGTGCCACCAGTGATTTTTTGCTAGCGGGGTACCAGTTCTTC.

The CDR3: CASSLGRGKTDTQYF. In DNA form, the CDR3 reads TGTGCCAGCAGTTTAGGACGGGGGAAGACAGATACGCAGTATTTT. The rearrangement uses TRBV12-3 or TRBV12-4 and TRBJ2-3; a weak D match, TRBD2 (6 bases). The length of the CDR3 is 15 residues. V was pared by 1 base and J by 3 bases, with 11 bases between.

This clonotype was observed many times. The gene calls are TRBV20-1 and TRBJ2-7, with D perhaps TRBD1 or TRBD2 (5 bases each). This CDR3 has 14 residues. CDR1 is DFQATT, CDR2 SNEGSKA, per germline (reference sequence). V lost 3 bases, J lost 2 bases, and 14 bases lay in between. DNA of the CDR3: TGCAGTGCTAGGGGTGGGACCAGCGCCTACGAGCAGTACTTC. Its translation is CSARGGTSAYEQYF.

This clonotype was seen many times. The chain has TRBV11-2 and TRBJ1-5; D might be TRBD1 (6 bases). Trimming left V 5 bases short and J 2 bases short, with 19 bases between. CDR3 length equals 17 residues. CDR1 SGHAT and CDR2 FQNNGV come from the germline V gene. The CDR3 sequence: CASSRLQGRSGNQPQHF. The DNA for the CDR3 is TGTGCCAGCAGCCGTTTGCAGGGGAGGTCAGGCAATCAGCCCCAGCATTTT.

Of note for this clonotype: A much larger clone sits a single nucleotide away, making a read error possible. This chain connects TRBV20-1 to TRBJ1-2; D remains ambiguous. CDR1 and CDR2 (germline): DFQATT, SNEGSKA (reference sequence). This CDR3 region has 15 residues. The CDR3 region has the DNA TGCACCGCCGGCGGGGTCAGAGGAGAAAGCTATGGCTACACCTTC. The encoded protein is CTAGGVRGESYGYTF.

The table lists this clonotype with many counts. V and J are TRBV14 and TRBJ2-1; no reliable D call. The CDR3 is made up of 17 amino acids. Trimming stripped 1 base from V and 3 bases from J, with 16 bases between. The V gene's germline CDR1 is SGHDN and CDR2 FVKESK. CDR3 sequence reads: CASSQGSAISLYNEQFF. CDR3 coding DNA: TGTGCCAGCAGCCAAGGGTCAGCTATTAGCCTCTACAATGAGCAGTTCTTC.

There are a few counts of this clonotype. For the CDR3, the DNA is TGTGCCAGCAGTACGAAAATTTCCTACGAGCAGTACTTC. Its translation is CASSTKISYEQYF. The chain is built from TRBV28 and TRBJ2-7; the D is unclear. Trimming left V 5 bases short and J 1 base short, with 9 bases between. The germline V gene has CDR1 MDHEN and CDR2 SYDVKM. The CDR3 covers 13 residues.

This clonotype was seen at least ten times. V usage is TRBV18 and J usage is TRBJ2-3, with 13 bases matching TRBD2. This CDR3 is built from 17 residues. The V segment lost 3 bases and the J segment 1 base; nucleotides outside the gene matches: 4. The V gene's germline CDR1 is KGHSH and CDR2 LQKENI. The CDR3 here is CASSPRTSGGRTDTQYF. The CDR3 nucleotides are TGTGCCAGCTCACCCCGGACTAGCGGGGGCCGCACAGATACGCAGTATTTT. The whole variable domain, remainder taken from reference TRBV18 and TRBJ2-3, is NAGVMQNPRHLVRRRGQEARLRCSPMKGHSHVYWYRQLPEEGLKFMVYLQKENIIDESGMPKERFSAEFPKEGPSILRIQQVVRGDSAAYFCASSPRTSGGRTDTQYFGPGTRLTVL.

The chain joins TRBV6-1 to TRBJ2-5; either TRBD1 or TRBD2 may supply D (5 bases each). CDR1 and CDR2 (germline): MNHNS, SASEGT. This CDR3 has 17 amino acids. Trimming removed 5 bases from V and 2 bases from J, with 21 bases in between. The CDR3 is CASSPWDAPDEQETQYF. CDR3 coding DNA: TGTGCCAGCAGTCCCTGGGACGCTCCTGACGAACAAGAGACCCAGTACTTC.

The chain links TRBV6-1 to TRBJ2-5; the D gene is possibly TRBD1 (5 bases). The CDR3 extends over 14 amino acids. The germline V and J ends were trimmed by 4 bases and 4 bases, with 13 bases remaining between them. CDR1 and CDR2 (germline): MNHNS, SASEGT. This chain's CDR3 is CASSGAGLAETQYF. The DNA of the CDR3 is TGTGCCAGCAGTGGAGCAGGGTTGGCAGAGACCCAGTACTTC.

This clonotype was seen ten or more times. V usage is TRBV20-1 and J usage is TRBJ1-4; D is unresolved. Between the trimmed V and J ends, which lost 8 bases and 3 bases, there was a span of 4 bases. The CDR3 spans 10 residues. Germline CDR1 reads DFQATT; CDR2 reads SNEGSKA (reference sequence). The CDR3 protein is CSTANEKLFF. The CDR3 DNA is TGCAGTACGGCTAATGAAAAACTGTTTTTT.

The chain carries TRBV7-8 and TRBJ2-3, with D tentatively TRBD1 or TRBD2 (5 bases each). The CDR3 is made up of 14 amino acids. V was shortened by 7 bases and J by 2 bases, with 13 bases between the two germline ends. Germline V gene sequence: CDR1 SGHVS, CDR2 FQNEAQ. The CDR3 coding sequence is TGTGCCAGCACCTTGAGGGGACCCACAGATACGCAGTATTTT. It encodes CASTLRGPTDTQYF.

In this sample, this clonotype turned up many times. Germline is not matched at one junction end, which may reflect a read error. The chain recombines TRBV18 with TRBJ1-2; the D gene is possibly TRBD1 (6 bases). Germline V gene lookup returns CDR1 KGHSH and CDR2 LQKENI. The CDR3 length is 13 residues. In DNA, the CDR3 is TGCGCCAGCAGCCCGGACAGCAACTATGGCTACACCTTC. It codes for CASSPDSNYGYTF.

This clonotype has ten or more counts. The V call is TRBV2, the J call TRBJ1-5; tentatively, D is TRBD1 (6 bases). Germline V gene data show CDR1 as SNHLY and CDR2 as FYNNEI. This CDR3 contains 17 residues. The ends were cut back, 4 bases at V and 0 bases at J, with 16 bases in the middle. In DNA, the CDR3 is TGTGCCAGCAGTGTCCCCCTCAGGGACAATAGCAATCAGCCCCAGCATTTT. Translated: CASSVPLRDNSNQPQHF.

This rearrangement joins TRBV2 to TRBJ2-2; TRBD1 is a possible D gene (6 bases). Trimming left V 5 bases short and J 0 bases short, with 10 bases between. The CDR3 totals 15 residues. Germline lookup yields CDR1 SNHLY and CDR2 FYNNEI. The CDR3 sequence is CASSRDTANTGELFF. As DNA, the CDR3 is TGTGCCAGCAGTCGGGACACCGCGAACACCGGGGAGCTGTTTTTT.

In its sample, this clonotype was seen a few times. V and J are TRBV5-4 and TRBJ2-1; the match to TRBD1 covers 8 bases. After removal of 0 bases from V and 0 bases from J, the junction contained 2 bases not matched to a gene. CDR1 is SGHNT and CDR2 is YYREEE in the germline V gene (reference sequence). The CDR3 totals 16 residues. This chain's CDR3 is CASSLEGQASYNEQFF. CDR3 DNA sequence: TGTGCCAGCAGCTTGGAGGGACAGGCCTCCTACAATGAGCAGTTCTTC.

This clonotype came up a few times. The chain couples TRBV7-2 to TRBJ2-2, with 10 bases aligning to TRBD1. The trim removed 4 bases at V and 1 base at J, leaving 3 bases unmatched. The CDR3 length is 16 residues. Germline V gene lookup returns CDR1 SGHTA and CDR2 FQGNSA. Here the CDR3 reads CASSSRTGGNTGELFF. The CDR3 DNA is TGTGCCAGCAGCTCACGGACAGGGGGGAACACCGGGGAGCTGTTTTTT.

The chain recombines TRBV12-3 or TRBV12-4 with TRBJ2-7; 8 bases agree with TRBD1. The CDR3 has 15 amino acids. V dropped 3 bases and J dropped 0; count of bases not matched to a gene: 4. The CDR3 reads CASSFRGQDSYEQYF. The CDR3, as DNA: TGTGCCAGCAGTTTTAGGGGACAGGACTCCTACGAGCAGTACTTC.